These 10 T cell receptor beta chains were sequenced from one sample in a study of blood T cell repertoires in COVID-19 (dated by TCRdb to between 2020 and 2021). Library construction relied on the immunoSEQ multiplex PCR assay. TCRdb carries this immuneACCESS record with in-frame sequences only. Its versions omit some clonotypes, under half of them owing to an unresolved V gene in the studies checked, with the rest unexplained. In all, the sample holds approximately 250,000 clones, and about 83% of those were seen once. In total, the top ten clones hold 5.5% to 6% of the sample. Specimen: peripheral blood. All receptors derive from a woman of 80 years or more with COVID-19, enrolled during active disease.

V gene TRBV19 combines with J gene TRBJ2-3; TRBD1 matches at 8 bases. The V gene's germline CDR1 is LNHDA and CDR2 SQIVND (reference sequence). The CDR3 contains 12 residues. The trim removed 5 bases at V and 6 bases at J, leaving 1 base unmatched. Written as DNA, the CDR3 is TGTGCCAGTAGTGGGGACAGGGATACGCAGTATTTT. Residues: CASSGDRDTQYF.

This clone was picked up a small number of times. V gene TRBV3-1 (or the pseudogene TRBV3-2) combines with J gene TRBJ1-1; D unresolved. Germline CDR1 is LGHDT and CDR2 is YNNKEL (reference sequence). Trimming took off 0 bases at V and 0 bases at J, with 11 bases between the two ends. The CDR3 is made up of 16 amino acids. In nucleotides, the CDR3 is TGTGCCAGCAGCCAAGAGCTTGGCCAGATGAACACTGAAGCTTTCTTT. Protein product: CASSQELGQMNTEAFF.

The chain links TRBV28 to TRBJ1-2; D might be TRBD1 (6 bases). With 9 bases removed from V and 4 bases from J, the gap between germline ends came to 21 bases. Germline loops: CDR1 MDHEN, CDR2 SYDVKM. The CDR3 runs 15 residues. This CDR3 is CASDTGQNLFYGYTF. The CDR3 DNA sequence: TGTGCCAGTGACACGGGACAAAACCTTTTCTATGGCTACACCTTC.

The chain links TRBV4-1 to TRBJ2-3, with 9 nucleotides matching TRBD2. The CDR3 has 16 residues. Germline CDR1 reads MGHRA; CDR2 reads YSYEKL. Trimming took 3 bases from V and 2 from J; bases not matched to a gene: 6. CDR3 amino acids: CASSQVAGAFTDTQYF. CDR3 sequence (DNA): TGCGCCAGCAGCCAGGTAGCGGGGGCTTTCACAGATACGCAGTATTTT.

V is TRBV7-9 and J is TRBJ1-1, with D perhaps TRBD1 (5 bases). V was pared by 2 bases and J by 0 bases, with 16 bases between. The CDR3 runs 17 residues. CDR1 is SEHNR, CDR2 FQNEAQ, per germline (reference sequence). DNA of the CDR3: TGTGCCAGCAGCTTAACCCCCCGGGGGGTCCTGAACACTGAAGCTTTCTTT. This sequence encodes CASSLTPRGVLNTEAFF.

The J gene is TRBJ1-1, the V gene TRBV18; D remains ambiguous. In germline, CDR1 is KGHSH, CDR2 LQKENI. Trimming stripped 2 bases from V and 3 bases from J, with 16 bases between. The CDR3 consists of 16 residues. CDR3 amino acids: CASSPNRTPVDTEAFF. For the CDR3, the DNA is TGTGCCAGCTCACCAAATCGTACCCCAGTTGACACTGAAGCTTTCTTT.

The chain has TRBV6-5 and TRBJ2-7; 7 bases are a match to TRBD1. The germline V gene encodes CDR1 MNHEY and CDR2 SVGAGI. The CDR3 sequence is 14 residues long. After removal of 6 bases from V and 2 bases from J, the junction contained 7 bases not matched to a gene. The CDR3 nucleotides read TGTGCCAGCAGAGACGACAGGGCTGCCTACGAGCAGTACTTC. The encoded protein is CASRDDRAAYEQYF.

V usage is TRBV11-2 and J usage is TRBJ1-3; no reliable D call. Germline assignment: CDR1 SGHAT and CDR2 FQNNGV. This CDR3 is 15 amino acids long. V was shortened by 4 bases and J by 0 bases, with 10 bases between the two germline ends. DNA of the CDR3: TGTGCCAGCAGCTCAGGCGACATCTCTGGAAACACCATATATTTT. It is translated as CASSSGDISGNTIYF. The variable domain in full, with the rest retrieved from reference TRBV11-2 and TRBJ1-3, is EAGVAQSPRYKIIEKRQSVAFWCNPISGHATLYWYQQILGQGPKLLIQFQNNGVVDDSQLPKDRFSAERLKGVDSTLKIQPAKLEDSAVYLCASSSGDISGNTIYFGEGSWLTVV.

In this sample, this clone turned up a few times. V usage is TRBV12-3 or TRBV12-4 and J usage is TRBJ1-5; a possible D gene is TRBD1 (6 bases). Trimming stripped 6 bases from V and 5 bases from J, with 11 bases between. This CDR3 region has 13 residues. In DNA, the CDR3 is TGTGCCAGCAGGCAGGGGCTGTATCAGCCCCAGCATTTT. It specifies CASRQGLYQPQHF.

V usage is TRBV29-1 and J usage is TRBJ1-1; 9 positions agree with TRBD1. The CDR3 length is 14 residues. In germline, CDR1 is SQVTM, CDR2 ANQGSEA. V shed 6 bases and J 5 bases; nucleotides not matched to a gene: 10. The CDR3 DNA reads TGCAGCGTCAACCCGGGACAGGGTAAGACTGAAGCTTTCTTT. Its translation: CSVNPGQGKTEAFF. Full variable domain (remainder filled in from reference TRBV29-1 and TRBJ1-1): SAVISQKPSRDICQRGTSLTIQCQVDSQVTMMFWYRQQPGQSLTLIATANQGSEATYESGFVIDKFPISRPNLTFSTLTVSNMSPEDSSIYLCSVNPGQGKTEAFFGQGTRLTVV.